The 8 T cell receptor beta chains below were found in one sample sequenced in a study of CXCR3-negative and CXCR3-positive naive CD8 T cells. Libraries were UMI-labeled 5' RACE TRB cDNA. One entry per CDR3 protein, without DNA, is what TCRdb gives after re-calling the 5' RACE reads. This sample carries around 56,000 distinct CDR3 sequences, with 0.42% going to the ten biggest clones. The sequenced material came from naive CXCR3- CD8+ T cells from blood. Subset of the sample: CD45RO-CCR7+CD27+CD95- naive CD8+ T cells lacking CXCR3 (TNR3-). The receptor source for this set is a human donor in good health. Some clones in this sample may be carry-over from other donors' samples.

CDR3 region: CSVPGVRGEKRGYTF. J is TRBJ1-2 and V is TRBV29-1; TCRdb proposes TRBD1, but this gene call is untestable without DNA. The CDR3 extends over 15 amino acids. The germline gives CDR1 SQVTM, CDR2 ANQGSEA.

V and J are TRBV3-1 and TRBJ2-1; there is no DNA to check the TCRdb D call of TRBD2. The V gene's germline CDR1 is LGHDT and CDR2 YNNKEL (reference sequence). This CDR3 comprises 21 residues. The CDR3 region is CASSQDLPFSSGGTSYNEQFF.

CDR3 in amino acids: CASSLSAGAQFNEQFF. The chain employs TRBV5-5 and TRBJ2-1; there is no DNA to check the TCRdb D call of TRBD2. The CDR3 consists of 16 residues. Germline-derived CDR1 and CDR2 are SGHKS and YYEKEE (reference sequence).

J is TRBJ2-5 and V is TRBV28; the D gene TCRdb calls, TRBD1, cannot be checked with no DNA. Per the germline V gene, CDR1 is MDHEN and CDR2 is SYDVKM. There are 14 residues in the CDR3. The CDR3 is CASSFRDSQGVQYF.

The rearrangement joins TRBV20-1 to TRBJ2-3; TCRdb gives TRBD2 as the D gene, but with no DNA this cannot be confirmed. CDR3 length equals 16 residues. Germline CDR1 DFQATT, CDR2 SNEGSKA (reference sequence). The CDR3 here is CSAIPLAGGPTDTQYF.

J is TRBJ2-5 and V is TRBV7-2; there is no DNA to check the TCRdb D call of TRBD2. The V gene's germline CDR1 is SGHTA and CDR2 FQGNSA. This CDR3 contains 16 residues. CDR3 sequence reads: CASSFPSSGGRQTQYF.

The chain recombines TRBV7-3 with TRBJ1-5; with no DNA, the TCRdb D assignment of TRBD1 cannot be verified. There are 15 residues in the CDR3. Germline CDR1 reads SGHTA; CDR2 reads FQGTGA. The CDR3: CASRPGQYSNQPQHF.

This chain uses TRBV7-9 with TRBJ2-1; TCRdb designates TRBD2, a call that cannot be tested without DNA. Per the germline V gene, CDR1 is SEHNR and CDR2 is FQNEAQ (reference sequence). The CDR3 loop spans 17 amino acids. This chain's CDR3 is CASSSESGDLTYNEQFF.